The 27 T cell receptor gamma chains given below trace back to one sample, sequenced in a study of gamma delta lymphoproliferative disorders and STAT genes. TCRdb re-called the multiplex PCR reads with CATT. The sample lists some 1,300 gamma-chain clones, over 9.5% occurring once. Sequencing used genomic DNA taken from PBMCs of patients and controls. The sequenced sample consisted of blood. Receptors originate from a human donor in good health.

In its sample, this clone ranks as medium-sized. The chain has TRGV2 and TRGJ1 or TRGJ2. No J segment appears in TCRdb, so it was assigned here by matching the sequence to germline. J was trimmed by 0 bases and V by 4 bases; bases with no gene match: 6. Germline V CDR1 and CDR2: EGSNGY, YDSYNSKV. The CDR3 loop spans 14 amino acids. The CDR3 DNA reads TGTGCCACCTGGGAAACCAGGAATTATTATAAGAAACTCTTT. This sequence encodes CATWETRNYYKKLF.

This clone came up a few times. The chain carries TRGV4 and TRGJP1. No J gene is reported in TCRdb; it was inferred here by comparing the DNA with germline. CDR3 length: 13 amino acids. The junction had 2 bases not matched to a gene; V was cut back by 5 bases and J by 2 bases. Germline assignment: CDR1 EGSTGY and CDR2 YDSYTSSV. DNA of the CDR3: TGTGCCACCTGGGCGACCACTGGTTGGTTCAAGATATTT. Translating it yields CATWATTGWFKIF.

By sample share, this clone is medium-sized. The rearrangement joins TRGV9 to TRGJ1 or TRGJ2. The J gene is not listed in TCRdb, so it was assigned here from a DNA match to germline. Trimming removed 1 base from V and 12 bases from J; junction bases left unmatched: 3. CDR1 GITISATS and CDR2 ISYDGTV come from the germline V gene (reference sequence). This CDR3 region has 10 residues. Written as DNA, the CDR3 is TGTGCCTTGTGGGAGGTCGTGAAACTCTTT. Amino acids: CALWEVVKLF.

In its sample, this clone ranks as large. The V and J genes are TRGV2 and TRGJ1 or TRGJ2. The J gene is not listed in TCRdb, so it was assigned here from a DNA match to germline. The CDR3 length is 11 residues. V dropped 0 bases and J dropped 12; count of bases not matched to a gene: 5. Germline V gene lookup returns CDR1 EGSNGY and CDR2 YDSYNSKV. The CDR3 is CATWDGPGKLF. The CDR3 nucleotides read TGTGCCACCTGGGACGGGCCGGGGAAACTCTTT.

Judged by abundance, this clone is medium-sized (0.01 to 0.1%). The V call is TRGV10, the J call TRGJ1 or TRGJ2. Matching the DNA to germline supplied the J gene, which TCRdb does not give. TRGV10 is known as an ORF, though its function is uncertain. This CDR3 has 13 amino acids. The V segment lost 8 bases and the J segment 5 bases; nucleotides outside the gene matches: 10. The CDR3 DNA is TGTGCTGCGTGGGATTACCCCAATTATAAGAAACTCTTT. Translating it yields CAAWDYPNYKKLF.

By share, this clone counts as medium-sized. Sequence at one end of the junction differs from germline and may be a read error. This chain connects TRGV8 to TRGJP1. No J segment appears in TCRdb, so it was assigned here by matching the sequence to germline. The CDR3 spans 9 residues. CDR1 and CDR2 (germline): VENAVY, YDSYNSRV. CDR3 coding DNA: TGTACCACTGGTTGGTTCAAGATATTT. Protein sequence: CTTGWFKIF.

Relative to its sample, this clone is medium-sized. The chain joins TRGV10 to TRGJ1 or TRGJ2. TCRdb leaves out the J gene; it was filled in here by matching the DNA to germline. TRGV10 is sorted into the ORF group, with uncertain function. V dropped 8 bases and J dropped 0; count of bases not matched to a gene: 14. This CDR3 has 16 residues. For the CDR3, the DNA is TGTGCTGCGTGGGATTACCCCGAAGAGAATTATTATAAGAAACTCTTT. Translated, it gives CAAWDYPEENYYKKLF.

The chain uses TRGV2 and TRGJP1. Matching the DNA to germline supplied the J gene, which TCRdb does not give. With V trimmed by 0 bases and J by 2 bases, 9 bases remained unmatched. This CDR3 contains 17 residues. Germline loops: CDR1 EGSNGY, CDR2 YDSYNSKV. The CDR3 is CATWDGGWGTTGWFKIF. The CDR3 region has the DNA TGTGCCACCTGGGACGGGGGATGGGGCACCACTGGTTGGTTCAAGATATTT.

As regards this clone: The junction and the germline gene differ at one end; a read error may be behind it. The chain is built from TRGV10 and TRGJ1 or TRGJ2. TCRdb lists no J gene, so it was determined here by aligning the DNA to germline. TRGV10 is an ORF for which the function is uncertain. This CDR3 has 10 residues. The DNA for the CDR3 is TGCGCGGGATTCGGATATAAGAAACTCTTT. This sequence encodes CAGFGYKKLF.

This clone is deemed large. The V and J genes are TRGV8 and TRGJP2. Since TCRdb gives no J gene, matching the DNA to germline was used here to assign it. This CDR3 spans 16 amino acids. V lost 0 bases, J lost 2 bases, and 6 bases stayed unmatched. CDR1 and CDR2 (germline): VENAVY, YDSYNSRV. CDR3 protein: CATWDRYGSSDWIKTF. The CDR3 DNA reads as TGTGCCACCTGGGATAGGTACGGAAGTAGTGATTGGATCAAGACGTTT.

In this sample, this clone is medium-sized. V gene TRGV2 combines with J gene TRGJP2. Matching the DNA to germline supplied the J gene, which TCRdb does not give. The length of the CDR3 is 15 residues. Germline lookup yields CDR1 EGSNGY and CDR2 YDSYNSKV. V was clipped by 2 bases and J by 0 bases; unmatched bases: 3. As DNA, the CDR3 is TGTGCCACCTGGGACGACTATAGTAGTGATTGGATCAAGACGTTT. Amino acids: CATWDDYSSDWIKTF.

By share, this clone ranks as medium-sized. The rearrangement joins TRGV10 to TRGJ1 or TRGJ2. TCRdb leaves out the J gene; it was filled in here by matching the DNA to germline. TRGV10 counts as an open reading frame of uncertain function. Unmatched junction bases numbered 15, after V lost 11 bases and J lost 7 bases. The CDR3 is made up of 13 amino acids. CDR3 region: CAAGDPDGYKKLF. CDR3 DNA sequence: TGTGCTGCGGGCGATCCAGATGGCTATAAGAAACTCTTT.

This clone is deemed medium-sized (0.01 to 0.1%). The chain carries TRGV4 and TRGJ1 or TRGJ2. In the absence of a J gene in TCRdb, the DNA was matched to germline to assign it here. The J segment lost 12 bases and the V segment lost 4 bases, leaving 3 bases of the junction unmatched. CDR3 length: 9 amino acids. CDR1 is EGSTGY and CDR2 is YDSYTSSV in the germline V gene. The CDR3 protein is CATWEAKLF. The CDR3 bases are TGTGCCACCTGGGAGGCGAAACTCTTT.

Within the sample, this clone is medium-sized. The rearrangement joins TRGV3 to TRGJ1 or TRGJ2. Here the J gene was assigned by germline matching of the DNA, as TCRdb has none. J gave up 5 bases and V 0 bases, and 4 bases lay outside the gene matches. CDR3 length: 13 amino acids. Germline-derived CDR1 and CDR2 are VTNTFY and YDVSTARD (reference sequence). This chain's CDR3 is CATWDRSDYKKLF. The CDR3 region has the DNA TGTGCCACCTGGGACAGGTCGGATTATAAGAAACTCTTT.

This clone is judged large. The chain recombines TRGV10 with TRGJP1. No J gene was available from TCRdb, and it was assigned here by a germline match of the DNA. TRGV10 is an open reading frame, and its role is uncertain. The CDR3 sequence is 11 residues long. With V trimmed by 8 bases and J by 8 bases, 3 bases remained unmatched. CDR3 region: CAAWAGWFKIF. The CDR3 DNA follows: TGTGCTGCGTGGGCCGGTTGGTTCAAGATATTT.

Judged by abundance, this clone is medium-sized (0.01 to 0.1%). The chain combines TRGV4 with TRGJ1 or TRGJ2. TCRdb is silent on the J gene; assignment here came from matching the DNA to germline. The CDR3 covers 12 residues. Germline assignment: CDR1 EGSTGY and CDR2 YDSYTSSV. Trimming removed 5 bases from V and 2 bases from J; junction bases left unmatched: 3. The CDR3 sequence: CATWVYYYKKLF. The CDR3 DNA is TGTGCCACCTGGGTGTATTATTATAAGAAACTCTTT.

This clone was observed once. The DNA is omitted, as the CDR3 cannot be located on it reliably, and the CDR3 follows TCRdb's listing. The V gene reported is TRGV10; the J gene is uncalled. TRGV10 carries the ORF label, with uncertain function. The CDR3 extends over 13 residues, inclusive of both ends. The CDR3 reads CTTVLRGIMRKLF.

In this sample, this clone is medium-sized. The chain is built from TRGV3 and TRGJ1 or TRGJ2. TCRdb supplies no J gene; here it was assigned by aligning the nucleotide sequence to germline. J was trimmed by 10 bases and V by 0 bases; bases with no gene match: 3. Germline CDR1 reads VTNTFY; CDR2 reads YDVSTARD (reference sequence). CDR3 length equals 11 residues. CDR3 in amino acids: CATWDRRKKLF. The CDR3 nucleotides read TGTGCCACCTGGGACAGGCGGAAGAAACTCTTT.

This clone was seen a handful of times. This chain links TRGV9 with TRGJ1 or TRGJ2. TCRdb supplies no J gene; here it was assigned by aligning the nucleotide sequence to germline. CDR1 is GITISATS and CDR2 is ISYDGTV in the germline V gene (reference sequence). Trimming cost V 12 bases and J 0 bases; bases outside gene matches: 5. The CDR3 is 11 amino acids. The DNA of the CDR3 is TGTGCCCCCCTGAATTATTATAAGAAACTCTTT. This encodes CAPLNYYKKLF.

This clone is termed large. The V gene is TRGV11, the J gene TRGJP1. The J gene, left out of TCRdb, was set here by checking the DNA against germline. TRGV11 is placed among ORFs of uncertain function. The length of the CDR3 is 13 residues. V lost 6 bases to trimming and J lost 10 bases; unmatched junction nucleotides: 8. DNA of the CDR3: TGTGCCTGCTGGATTCGGGGAGCTTGGTTCAAGATATTT. Translating gives CACWIRGAWFKIF.

About this clone itself: Because the CDR3's place on the DNA is in doubt, the DNA is left out and the CDR3 is given as listed by TCRdb. The CDR3 here is CTTVLRGPKMTNYYKKLF. No J gene was assigned, while the V gene was called as TRGV10. TRGV10 is given ORF status, its function remaining uncertain. The CDR3 sequence runs 18 residues, both termini included.

Relative to its sample, this clone is medium-sized (0.01 to 0.1%). The chain employs TRGV9 and TRGJP1. Since TCRdb gives no J gene, matching the DNA to germline was used here to assign it. Germline loops: CDR1 GITISATS, CDR2 ISYDGTV (reference sequence). The CDR3 is 11 residues long. Germline trimming cut 6 bases from V and 9 bases from J; bases unmatched to any gene: 4. The CDR3 here is CALWTSWFKIF. CDR3 bases: TGTGCCTTGTGGACCAGTTGGTTCAAGATATTT.

Relative to its sample, this clone is medium-sized (0.01 to 0.1%). V and J are TRGV4 and TRGJP. TCRdb supplies no J gene; here it was assigned by aligning the nucleotide sequence to germline. Per germline, CDR1 EGSTGY and CDR2 YDSYTSSV. The CDR3 covers 16 residues. Trimming cost V 2 bases and J 6 bases; bases outside gene matches: 4. The CDR3, as DNA: TGTGCCACCTGGGATGCCTCAGAGTTGGGCAAAAAAATCAAGGTATTT. This codes for CATWDASELGKKIKVF.

By its share, this clone is large. The rearrangement links TRGV3 to TRGJP1. TCRdb leaves out the J gene; it was filled in here by matching the DNA to germline. The CDR3 runs 11 residues. Losses at the gene ends were 9 bases for V and 11 bases for J; bases not matched to a gene: 9. The germline V gene has CDR1 VTNTFY and CDR2 YDVSTARD (reference sequence). This CDR3 is CATPDRWFKIF. In DNA form, the CDR3 reads TGTGCCACCCCGGACAGGTGGTTCAAGATATTT.

This clone is judged medium-sized. As DNA, the CDR3 is TGTGCCACCTGGGATACCCATCCCGCCAGAAATTATTATAAGAAACTCTTT. Translation: CATWDTHPARNYYKKLF. This chain uses TRGV8 with TRGJ1 or TRGJ2. TCRdb leaves out the J gene; it was filled in here by matching the DNA to germline. With 2 bases clipped from V and 1 base from J, the junction kept 14 bases outside the gene matches. Per germline, CDR1 VENAVY and CDR2 YDSYNSRV. This CDR3 has 17 amino acids.

This clone turned up a few times. The V and J genes are TRGV8 and TRGJP2. TCRdb does not report a J gene; here it was assigned by matching the DNA to germline references. CDR3 length: 13 residues. Unmatched junction bases numbered 3, after V lost 8 bases and J lost 0 bases. Germline loops: CDR1 VENAVY, CDR2 YDSYNSRV. This chain's CDR3 is CATLYSSDWIKTF. The CDR3 nucleotides are TGTGCCACCTTATATAGTAGTGATTGGATCAAGACGTTT.

This clone is medium-sized within its sample. The rearrangement links TRGV2 to TRGJP1. TCRdb is silent on the J gene; assignment here came from matching the DNA to germline. Germline loops: CDR1 EGSNGY, CDR2 YDSYNSKV. The CDR3 sequence is 14 residues long. V was clipped by 0 bases and J by 8 bases; unmatched bases: 6. For the CDR3, the DNA is TGTGCCACCTGGGACGGGCCCGCAGGTTGGTTCAAGATATTT. As protein: CATWDGPAGWFKIF.